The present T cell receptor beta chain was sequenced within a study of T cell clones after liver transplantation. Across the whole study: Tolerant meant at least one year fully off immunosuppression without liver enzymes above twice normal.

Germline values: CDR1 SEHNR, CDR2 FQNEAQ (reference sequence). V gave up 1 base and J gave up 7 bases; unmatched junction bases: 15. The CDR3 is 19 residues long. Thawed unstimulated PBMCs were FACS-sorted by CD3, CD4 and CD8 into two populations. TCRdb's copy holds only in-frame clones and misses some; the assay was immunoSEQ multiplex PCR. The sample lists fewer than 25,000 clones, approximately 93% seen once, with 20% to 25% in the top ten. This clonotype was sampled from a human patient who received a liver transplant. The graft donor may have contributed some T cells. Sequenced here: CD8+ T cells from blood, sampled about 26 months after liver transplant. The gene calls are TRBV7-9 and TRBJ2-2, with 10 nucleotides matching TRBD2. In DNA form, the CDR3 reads TGTGCCAGCAGCTTAGTAGGGGCCACTAGCGGGATTTCTGGCGGGGAGCTGTTTTTT. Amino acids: CASSLVGATSGISGGELFF.